Presented here are 6 T cell receptor beta chains from one specimen sequenced in a study of blood T cell repertoires in COVID-19. This table comes from immunoSEQ multiplex PCR, and its TCRdb copy is limited to in-frame clones, with some not included. Of a few hundred thousand clones in the sample, around four fifths were seen once. The sequenced sample was peripheral blood. The source of these receptors is a man aged 50-60 years with active or convalescent COVID-19.

This clone has just one count. The chain employs TRBV5-4 and TRBJ1-1; possibly TRBD1 for D (5 bases). The CDR3 totals 12 residues. V lost 4 bases and J 7 bases, leaving 11 bases between the germline ends. Germline V lookup: CDR1 SGHNT, CDR2 YYREEE (reference sequence). Here the CDR3 reads CASSPGGVEAFF. The CDR3 coding sequence is TGTGCCAGCAGCCCGGGGGGGGTTGAAGCTTTCTTT.

The rearrangement joins TRBV30 to TRBJ2-7, with D tentatively TRBD1 (5 bases). With 2 bases removed from V and 8 bases from J, the gap between germline ends came to 10 bases. The germline V gene encodes CDR1 GTSNPN and CDR2 SVGIG (reference sequence). The CDR3 loop spans 11 amino acids. The CDR3 reads CAWSRGWQQYF. The CDR3 nucleotides read TGTGCCTGGAGTAGGGGTTGGCAGCAGTACTTC.

This clone showed up just a few times. The chain combines TRBV6-2 or TRBV6-3 with TRBJ1-2, with 8 bases fitting TRBD1. From germline, CDR1 is MNHEY and CDR2 SVGEGT. The CDR3 extends over 15 amino acids. The ends lost 6 bases at V and 8 bases at J; junction bases unmatched: 14. CDR3 coding DNA: TGTGCCAGCAGCTTCGGACAGGGAATGATAGGAGGCTACACCTTC. As protein: CASSFGQGMIGGYTF.

The genes are TRBV3-1 (or the pseudogene TRBV3-2) and TRBJ2-7; 8 nucleotides match TRBD2. Trimming took 8 bases from V and 4 from J; bases not matched to a gene: 7. The CDR3 length is 13 residues. In germline, CDR1 is LGHDT, CDR2 YNNKEL (reference sequence). The CDR3 bases are TGTGCCAGCGCCGCTCGGGGGGGTTACGAGCAGTACTTC. This codes for CASAARGGYEQYF.

Of note for this clone: Different DNA sequences within this sample yield the same CDR3. The V and J genes are TRBV5-4 and TRBJ2-7; 7 bases match TRBD1. This CDR3 is 13 amino acids long. V was clipped by 4 bases and J by 3 bases; unmatched bases: 4. Germline V gene lookup returns CDR1 SGHNT and CDR2 YYREEE (reference sequence). This CDR3 is CASSLGQDYEQYF. Written as DNA, the CDR3 is TGTGCCAGCAGCCTCGGACAGGACTACGAGCAGTACTTC. Drawing the rest from reference TRBV5-4 and TRBJ2-7, the complete variable domain is ETGVTQSPTHLIKTRGQQVTLRCSSQSGHNTVSWYQQALGQGPQFIFQYYREEENGRGNFPPRFSGLQFPNYSSELNVNALELDDSALYLCASSLGQDYEQYFGPGTRLTVT.

The rearrangement uses TRBV10-1 and TRBJ2-2, with a possible D match to TRBD1 (6 bases). This CDR3 is built from 15 residues. In germline, CDR1 is WNHNN, CDR2 SYGVQD (reference sequence). Trimming took off 4 bases at V and 3 bases at J, with 12 bases between the two ends. The CDR3 DNA reads as TGCGCCAGCAGTGGGGGGACACCCGACACCGGGGAGCTGTTTTTT. Protein: CASSGGTPDTGELFF.